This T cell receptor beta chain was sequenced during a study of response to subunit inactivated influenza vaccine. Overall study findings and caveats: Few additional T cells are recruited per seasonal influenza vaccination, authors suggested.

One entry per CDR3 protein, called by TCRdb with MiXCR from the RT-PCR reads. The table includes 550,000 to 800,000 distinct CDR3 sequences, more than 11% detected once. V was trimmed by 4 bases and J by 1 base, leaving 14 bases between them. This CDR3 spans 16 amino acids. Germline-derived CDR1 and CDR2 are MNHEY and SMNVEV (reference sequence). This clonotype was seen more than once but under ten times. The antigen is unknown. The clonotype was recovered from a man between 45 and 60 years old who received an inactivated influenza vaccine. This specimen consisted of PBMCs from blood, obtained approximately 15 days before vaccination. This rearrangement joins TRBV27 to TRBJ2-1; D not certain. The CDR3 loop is CASSSRRGASYNEQFF. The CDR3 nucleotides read TGTGCCAGCAGTTCCCGACGAGGAGCTTCCTACAATGAGCAGTTCTTC.